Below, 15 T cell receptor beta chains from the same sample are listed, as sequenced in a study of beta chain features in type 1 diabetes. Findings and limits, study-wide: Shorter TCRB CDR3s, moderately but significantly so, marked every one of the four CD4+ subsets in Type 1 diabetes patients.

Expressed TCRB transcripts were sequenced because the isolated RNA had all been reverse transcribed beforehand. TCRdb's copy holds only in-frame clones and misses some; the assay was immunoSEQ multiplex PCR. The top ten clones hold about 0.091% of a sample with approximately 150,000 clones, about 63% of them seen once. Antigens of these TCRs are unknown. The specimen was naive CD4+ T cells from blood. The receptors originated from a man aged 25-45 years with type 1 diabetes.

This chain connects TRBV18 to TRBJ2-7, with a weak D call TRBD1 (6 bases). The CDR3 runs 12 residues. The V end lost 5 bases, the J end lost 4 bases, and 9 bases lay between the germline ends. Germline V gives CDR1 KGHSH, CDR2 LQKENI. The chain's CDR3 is CASSWDKYEQYF. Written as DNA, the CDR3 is TGTGCCAGCTCATGGGACAAGTACGAGCAGTACTTC. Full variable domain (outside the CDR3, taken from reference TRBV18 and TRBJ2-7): NAGVMQNPRHLVRRRGQEARLRCSPMKGHSHVYWYRQLPEEGLKFMVYLQKENIIDESGMPKERFSAEFPKEGPSILRIQQVVRGDSAAYFCASSWDKYEQYFGPGTRLTVT.

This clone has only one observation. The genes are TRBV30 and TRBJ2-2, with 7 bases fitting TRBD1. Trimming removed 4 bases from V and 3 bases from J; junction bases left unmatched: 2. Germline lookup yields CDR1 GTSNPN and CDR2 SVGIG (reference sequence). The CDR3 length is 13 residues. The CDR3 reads CAWTTGHTGELFF. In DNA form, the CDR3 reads TGTGCCTGGACGACAGGGCACACCGGGGAGCTGTTTTTT.

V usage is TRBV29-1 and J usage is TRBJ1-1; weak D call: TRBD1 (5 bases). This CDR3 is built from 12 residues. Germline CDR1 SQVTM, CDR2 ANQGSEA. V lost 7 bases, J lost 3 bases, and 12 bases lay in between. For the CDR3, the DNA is TGCAGCGCCGGGACGGGATACACTGAAGCTTTCTTT. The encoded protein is CSAGTGYTEAFF.

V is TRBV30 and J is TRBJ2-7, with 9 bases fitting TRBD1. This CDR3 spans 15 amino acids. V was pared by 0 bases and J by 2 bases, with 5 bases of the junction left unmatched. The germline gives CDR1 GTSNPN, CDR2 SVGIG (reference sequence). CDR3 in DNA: TGTGCCTGGAGTGTTGGTAACAGGGGGCCCTACGAGCAGTACTTC. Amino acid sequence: CAWSVGNRGPYEQYF.

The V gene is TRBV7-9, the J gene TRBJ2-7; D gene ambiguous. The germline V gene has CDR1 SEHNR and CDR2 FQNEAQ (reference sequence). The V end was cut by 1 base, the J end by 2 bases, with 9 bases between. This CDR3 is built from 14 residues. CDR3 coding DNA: TGTGCCAGCAGCTTAGAATACGGACCCTACGAGCAGTACTTC. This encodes CASSLEYGPYEQYF.

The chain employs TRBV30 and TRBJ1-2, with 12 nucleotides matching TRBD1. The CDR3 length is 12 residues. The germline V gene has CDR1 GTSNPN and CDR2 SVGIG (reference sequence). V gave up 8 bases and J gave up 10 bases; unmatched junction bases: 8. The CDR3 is CAGNRDRGPYTF. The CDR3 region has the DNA TGTGCCGGGAACCGGGACAGGGGGCCCTACACCTTC.

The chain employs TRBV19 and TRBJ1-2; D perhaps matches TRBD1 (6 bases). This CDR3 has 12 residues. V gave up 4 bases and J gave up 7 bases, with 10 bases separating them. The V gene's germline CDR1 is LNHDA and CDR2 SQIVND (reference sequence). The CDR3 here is CASSRTGPGYTF. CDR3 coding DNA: TGTGCCAGTAGTAGAACAGGGCCTGGCTACACCTTC.

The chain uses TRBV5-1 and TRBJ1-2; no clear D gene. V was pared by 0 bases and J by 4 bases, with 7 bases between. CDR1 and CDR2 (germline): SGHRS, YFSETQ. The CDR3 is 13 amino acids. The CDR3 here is CASSLEGAYGYTF. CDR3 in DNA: TGCGCCAGCAGCTTGGAGGGTGCCTATGGCTACACCTTC.

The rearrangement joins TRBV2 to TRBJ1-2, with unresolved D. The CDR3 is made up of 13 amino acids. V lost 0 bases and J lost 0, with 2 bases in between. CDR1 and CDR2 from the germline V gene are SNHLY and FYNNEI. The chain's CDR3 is CASSEATNYGYTF. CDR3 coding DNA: TGTGCCAGCAGTGAAGCAACTAACTATGGCTACACCTTC.

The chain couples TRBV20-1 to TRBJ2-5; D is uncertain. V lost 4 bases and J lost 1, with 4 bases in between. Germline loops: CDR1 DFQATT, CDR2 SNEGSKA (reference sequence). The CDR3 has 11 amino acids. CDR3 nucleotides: TGCAGTGCTAACCCCCAAGAGACCCAGTACTTC. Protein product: CSANPQETQYF.

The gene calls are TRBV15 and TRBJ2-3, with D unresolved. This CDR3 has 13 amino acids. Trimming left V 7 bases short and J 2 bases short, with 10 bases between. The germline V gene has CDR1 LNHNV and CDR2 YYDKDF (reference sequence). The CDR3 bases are TGTGCCACCAAGTCCTCGGACACAGATACGCAGTATTTT. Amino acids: CATKSSDTDTQYF.

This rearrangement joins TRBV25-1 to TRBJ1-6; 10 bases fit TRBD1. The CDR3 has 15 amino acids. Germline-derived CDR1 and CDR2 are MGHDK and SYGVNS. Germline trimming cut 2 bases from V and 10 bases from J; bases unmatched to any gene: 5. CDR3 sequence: CASSERGQGWSPLHF. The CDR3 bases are TGTGCCAGCAGTGAAAGGGGACAGGGGTGGTCACCCCTCCACTTT.

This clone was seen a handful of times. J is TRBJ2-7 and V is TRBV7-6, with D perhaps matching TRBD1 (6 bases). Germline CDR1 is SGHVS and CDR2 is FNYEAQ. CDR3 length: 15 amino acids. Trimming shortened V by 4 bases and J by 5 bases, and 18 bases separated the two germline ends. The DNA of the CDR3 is TGTGCCAGCAGCTCGACTAAGCAGGGGCTCCACGAGCAGTACTTC. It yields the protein CASSSTKQGLHEQYF.

The CDR3, as DNA: TGCAGCGTTGCCGGTTGGGCAGTGAACACTGAAGCTTTCTTT. It specifies CSVAGWAVNTEAFF. The chain has TRBV29-1 and TRBJ1-1; no reliable D call. Germline V gives CDR1 SQVTM, CDR2 ANQGSEA. V was trimmed by 4 bases and J by 0 bases, leaving 12 bases between them. The CDR3 contains 14 residues.

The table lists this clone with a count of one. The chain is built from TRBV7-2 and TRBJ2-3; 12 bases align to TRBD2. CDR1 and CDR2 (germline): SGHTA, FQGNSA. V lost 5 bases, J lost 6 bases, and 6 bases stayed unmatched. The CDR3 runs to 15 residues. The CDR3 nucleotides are TGTGCCAGCAGCGCTAGCGGGGGGGCCTCGGATACGCAGTATTTT. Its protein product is CASSASGGASDTQYF.